Below, 25 T cell receptor beta chains from the same sample are listed, as sequenced in a study of OX40 agonist ivuxolimab in advanced cancers. Method: immunoSEQ multiplex PCR; TCRdb's copy keeps in-frame clones and lacks some. This sample has nearly 50,000 clones; nearly 90% occur once, and the top ten carry 0.64%. This specimen was CD4+ or CD8+ T cells sorted from blood, taken in a trial of the OX40 agonist ivuxolimab. Receptors originate from an adult with an advanced solid tumor such as melanoma, head and neck, liver or kidney cancer.

The rearrangement links TRBV19 to TRBJ2-6; D is unresolved. V was shortened by 4 bases and J by 3 bases, with 7 bases between the two germline ends. CDR1 and CDR2 (germline): LNHDA, SQIVND (reference sequence). This CDR3 contains 14 residues. The CDR3 bases are TGTGCCAGTAGTAGTCCAGGTGGGGCCAACGTCCTGACTTTC. Encoded protein: CASSSPGGANVLTF.

The V gene is TRBV29-1, the J gene TRBJ1-2, with D maybe TRBD1 (5 bases). The CDR3 contains 11 residues. Germline-derived CDR1 and CDR2 are SQVTM and ANQGSEA. The CDR3 sequence is CSIAGTYGYTF. The CDR3 coding sequence is TGCAGTATTGCGGGGACCTATGGCTACACCTTC. Full variable domain (missing parts from reference TRBV29-1 and TRBJ1-2): SAVISQKPSRDICQRGTSLTIQCQVDSQVTMMFWYRQQPGQSLTLIATANQGSEATYESGFVIDKFPISRPNLTFSTLTVSNMSPEDSSIYLCSIAGTYGYTFGSGTRLTVV.

V and J are TRBV5-1 and TRBJ1-3; D is undetermined. From germline, CDR1 is SGHRS and CDR2 YFSETQ. The CDR3 extends over 15 amino acids. Trimming cost V 0 bases and J 4 bases, with 11 bases left between them. DNA for the CDR3: TGCGCCAGCAGCTTGGCCGCCCGTGCGGGAAACACCATATATTTT. It yields the protein CASSLAARAGNTIYF.

The genes are TRBV10-3 and TRBJ1-4; 8 nucleotides agree with TRBD1. Germline lookup yields CDR1 ENHRY and CDR2 SYGVKD. The CDR3 covers 16 residues. V gave up 0 bases and J gave up 4 bases; unmatched junction bases: 4. The CDR3 region is CAISESAGGFNEKLFF. The CDR3 DNA reads TGTGCCATCAGTGAGTCGGCAGGGGGCTTTAATGAAAAACTGTTTTTT.

J is TRBJ2-2 and V is TRBV10-1, with no clear D. CDR3 length equals 13 residues. Trimming removed 5 bases at V and 7 bases at J, with 11 bases between. From germline, CDR1 is WNHNN and CDR2 SYGVQD (reference sequence). In DNA form, the CDR3 reads TGCGCCAGCAGTAAATTTATCAGCGGGGAGCTGTTTTTT. Translation: CASSKFISGELFF.

The chain is built from TRBV7-9 and TRBJ2-5, with 7 bases that match TRBD2. Germline CDR1 SEHNR, CDR2 FQNEAQ (reference sequence). Germline trimming cut 10 bases from V and 2 bases from J; bases unmatched to any gene: 10. The CDR3 runs 14 residues. In nucleotides, the CDR3 is TGTGCCACCCGTCGGGAGGAACGACAAGAGACCCAGTACTTC. It specifies CATRREERQETQYF.

Regarding this clone: The same CDR3 also results from other DNA sequences found in this sample. The J gene is TRBJ2-2, the V gene TRBV2, with 9 bases matching TRBD2. The CDR3 extends over 15 amino acids. V dropped 6 bases and J dropped 0; count of bases not matched to a gene: 2. In germline, CDR1 is SNHLY, CDR2 FYNNEI. The CDR3 nucleotides are TGTGCCAGCAGGTGGACTAGCGCGAACACCGGGGAGCTGTTTTTT. Encoded protein: CASRWTSANTGELFF.

CDR3 nucleotide sequence: TGTGCCAGCAGCCTACTAGCGGGCAACCAATACAATGAGCAGTTCTTC. The encoded protein is CASSLLAGNQYNEQFF. The V gene is TRBV7-9, the J gene TRBJ2-1; 9 bases are shared with TRBD2. The V and J ends lost 5 bases and 4 bases, in that order; junction bases with no gene match: 9. The germline gives CDR1 SEHNR, CDR2 FQNEAQ (reference sequence). The CDR3 totals 16 residues.

Here the CDR3 reads CASSMKGTNYGYTF. The CDR3 nucleotides read TGTGCCAGTAGTATGAAGGGAACGAACTATGGCTACACCTTC. This rearrangement joins TRBV19 to TRBJ1-2, with unresolved D. V shed 3 bases and J shed 2 bases, with 10 bases lying between them. Germline assignment: CDR1 LNHDA and CDR2 SQIVND (reference sequence). The CDR3 has 14 amino acids.

This sequence joins TRBV30 and TRBJ2-6; TRBD1 aligns across 7 bases. The V gene end was trimmed by 3 bases and the J gene end by 4 bases; junction bases not matched to a gene: 0. This CDR3 contains 13 residues. Germline V gene sequence: CDR1 GTSNPN, CDR2 SVGIG (reference sequence). This CDR3 is CAWRDRGANVLTF. In DNA, the CDR3 is TGTGCCTGGAGGGACAGGGGGGCCAACGTCCTGACTTTC.

This chain uses TRBV29-1 with TRBJ2-5; D possibly uses TRBD1 or TRBD2 (5 bases each). This CDR3 is 14 amino acids long. The germline V gene encodes CDR1 SQVTM and CDR2 ANQGSEA. The V end was cut by 4 bases, the J end by 2 bases, with 14 bases between. CDR3: CSVGPGPDQETQYF. The CDR3 DNA reads as TGCAGCGTTGGGCCGGGACCGGATCAAGAGACCCAGTACTTC.

The chain carries TRBV18 and TRBJ2-5; D unresolved. Between the trimmed V and J ends, which lost 6 bases and 1 base, there was a span of 6 bases. Germline lookup yields CDR1 KGHSH and CDR2 LQKENI. CDR3 length equals 12 residues. Here the CDR3 DNA reads TGTGCCAGCTCTGGCCCCCAAGAGACCCAGTACTTC. It translates to CASSGPQETQYF.

CDR3 coding DNA: TGTGCCAGCAGCCGGGGGTACGAGCAGTACTTC. Amino acids: CASSRGYEQYF. The V and J genes are TRBV11-2 and TRBJ2-7, with D maybe TRBD2 (6 bases). The germline V gene encodes CDR1 SGHAT and CDR2 FQNNGV. The CDR3 totals 11 residues. V was shortened by 5 bases and J by 4 bases, with 6 bases between the two germline ends.

This clone was seen once. The junction and the germline gene differ at one end; a read error may be behind it. This chain uses TRBV6-4 with TRBJ2-7; TRBD2 matches at 7 bases. There are 15 residues in the CDR3. Germline CDR1 MRHNA, CDR2 SNTAGT. CDR3: CAKKGGRSHYYGQYF. The CDR3 DNA follows: TGTGCCAAAAAGGGAGGGAGGTCCCACTATTACGGGCAGTACTTC.

The chain uses TRBV10-3 and TRBJ2-3; either TRBD1 or TRBD2 may fit D (5 bases each). Germline-derived CDR1 and CDR2 are ENHRY and SYGVKD. This CDR3 spans 15 amino acids. The V end lost 10 bases, the J end lost 5 bases, and 22 bases lay between the germline ends. CDR3 in amino acids: CATNPGTPRGDTQYF. The CDR3 DNA follows: TGTGCCACCAATCCCGGGACGCCCCGAGGAGATACGCAGTATTTT.

V and J are TRBV2 and TRBJ2-3, with D possibly being TRBD2 (6 bases). Germline assignment: CDR1 SNHLY and CDR2 FYNNEI. This CDR3 region has 14 residues. Trimming took 7 bases from V and 6 from J, leaving 17 bases between them. The CDR3 region has the DNA TGTGCCAGCAACCTTGTTTTGCGGGGCGATACGCAGTATTTT. This translates into CASNLVLRGDTQYF. Together with reference TRBV2 and TRBJ2-3, the CDR3 gives the full variable domain: EPEVTQTPSHQVTQMGQEVILRCVPISNHLYFYWYRQILGQKVEFLVSFYNNEISEKSEIFDDQFSVERPDGSNFTLKIRSTKLEDSAMYFCASNLVLRGDTQYFGPGTRLTVL.

The chain couples TRBV11-3 to TRBJ2-1; D not resolved. Germline assignment: CDR1 SGHNT and CDR2 YENEEA. The CDR3 has 15 amino acids. V was cut by 3 bases and J by 1 base, with 10 bases left in between. The CDR3 bases are TGTGCCAGCAGCTTGGACGGAGCTTCCTACAATGAGCAGTTCTTC. As protein: CASSLDGASYNEQFF.

This clone showed up just once. The chain is built from TRBV5-5 and TRBJ2-1; 12 bases are shared with TRBD1. V trimming: 1 base; J trimming: 6 bases; junction bases outside the gene matches: 5. There are 16 residues in the CDR3. Germline loops: CDR1 SGHKS, CDR2 YYEKEE (reference sequence). CDR3 loop: CASSLWGQGAVNEQFF. Here the CDR3 DNA reads TGTGCCAGCAGCTTGTGGGGACAGGGGGCGGTCAATGAGCAGTTCTTC. The variable domain in full, completed from reference TRBV5-5 and TRBJ2-1, reads DAGVTQSPTHLIKTRGQQVTLRCSPISGHKSVSWYQQVLGQGPQFIFQYYEKEERGRGNFPDRFSARQFPNYSSELNVNALLLGDSALYLCASSLWGQGAVNEQFFGPGTRLTVL.

The chain carries TRBV7-6 and TRBJ1-4; D possibly corresponds to TRBD1 (5 bases). The germline gives CDR1 SGHVS, CDR2 FNYEAQ. Trimming took 5 bases from V and 6 from J, leaving 13 bases between them. CDR3 length equals 14 residues. The CDR3: CASSPRGGDEKLFF. Written as DNA, the CDR3 is TGTGCCAGCAGCCCTAGGGGAGGTGATGAAAAACTGTTTTTT.

This clone was detected once. The CDR3 protein is CASSKQGAGTEAFF. The CDR3 DNA is TGTGCCAGCAGCAAACAGGGGGCGGGCACTGAAGCTTTCTTT. This chain uses TRBV7-9 with TRBJ1-1; 9 nucleotides line up with TRBD1. CDR3 size: 14 residues. The germline gives CDR1 SEHNR, CDR2 FQNEAQ (reference sequence). V lost 5 bases to trimming and J lost 4 bases; unmatched junction nucleotides: 5.

This chain joins TRBV5-1 and TRBJ2-7, with 8 bases aligning to TRBD1. Germline CDR1 is SGHRS and CDR2 is YFSETQ. The CDR3 totals 14 residues. With 4 bases clipped from V and 4 bases from J, the junction kept 7 bases outside the gene matches. The CDR3 DNA reads as TGCGCCAGCAGCCAGGACAGGGTGAGGTACGAGCAGTACTTC. Protein: CASSQDRVRYEQYF.

The V and J genes are TRBV7-9 and TRBJ1-1; D possibly corresponds to TRBD1 (5 bases). This CDR3 has 14 amino acids. Germline CDR1 is SEHNR and CDR2 is FQNEAQ (reference sequence). Trimming took off 5 bases at V and 5 bases at J, with 15 bases between the two ends. The CDR3 nucleotides are TGTGCCAGCAGCAATACAGGACGAGATACTGAAGCTTTCTTT. As protein: CASSNTGRDTEAFF.

V is TRBV10-3 and J is TRBJ2-3; D gene unclear. The CDR3 contains 12 residues. Germline V gene lookup returns CDR1 ENHRY and CDR2 SYGVKD. V lost 2 bases and J lost 6, with 6 bases in between. The chain's CDR3 is CAISETRDTQYF. The CDR3 nucleotides are TGTGCCATCAGTGAGACCAGGGATACGCAGTATTTT.

J is TRBJ2-3 and V is TRBV2; tentatively, D is TRBD1 (5 bases). Trimming cost V 1 base and J 4 bases, with 9 bases left between them. Germline V gives CDR1 SNHLY, CDR2 FYNNEI. This CDR3 region has 14 residues. The CDR3 bases are TGTGCCAGCAGTGAAGTTCCAGGGTCAGATACGCAGTATTTT. The encoded protein is CASSEVPGSDTQYF. Full variable domain (remainder filled in from reference TRBV2 and TRBJ2-3): EPEVTQTPSHQVTQMGQEVILRCVPISNHLYFYWYRQILGQKVEFLVSFYNNEISEKSEIFDDQFSVERPDGSNFTLKIRSTKLEDSAMYFCASSEVPGSDTQYFGPGTRLTVL.

CDR3 residues: CASRAGGRDTDTQYF. CDR3 coding DNA: TGTGCCAGTCGAGCGGGAGGGCGTGACACAGATACGCAGTATTTT. V usage is TRBV19 and J usage is TRBJ2-3; 10 bases fit TRBD2. Trimming took 8 bases from V and 2 from J; bases not matched to a gene: 7. The germline CDR1 and CDR2 sequences are LNHDA and SQIVND (reference sequence). The CDR3 runs 15 residues.